One TCR beta chain is described in this entry. Its cognate antigen is unknown. Germline lookup yields CDR1 SGHVS and CDR2 FNYEAQ. The CDR3 has 18 amino acids. V shed 3 bases, J shed 3 bases, and the junction held 13 bases outside the gene matches. This entry belongs to a study of shared clonotypes between healthy human individuals. Study-wide points: In several donors, around 4.8% of naive CD4 clonotypes appeared in common.

The naive CD8 subset, CD45RO-negative cells positively selected for CCR7, excluded terminally differentiated effector memory CD45RA+ cells. Assay: immunoSEQ multiplex PCR; the TCRdb copy retains only in-frame clones and omits some. Altogether more than 500,000 clones are present, 90% to 95% being singletons, with the ten largest covering about 0.11%. The clonotype was recovered from a woman aged 25 to 45 in good health. Sequencing was done on a sample of naive CD8+ T cells sorted from blood. The chain links TRBV7-6 to TRBJ2-7, with 11 bases that match TRBD2. CDR3 in DNA: TGTGCCAGCAGCTTGGTAGCTACTAGCGGGAGTGAGGACTACGAGCAGTACTTC. Protein: CASSLVATSGSEDYEQYF.